A single sample is the source of the 20 T cell receptor beta chains below, sequenced in a study of Ad26.COV2.S vaccination and SARS-CoV-2 variants. Sequencing used immunoSEQ multiplex PCR; TCRdb keeps in-frame clones, though not all of them. The sample has 300,000 to 400,000 clones; about nine tenths are singletons. Noted treatment: around 19 received Ad26.COV2.S at low or high dose, single or two shots; a few received placebo; per-sample allocation not given. The investigators took samples on day 63 after the first vaccine or placebo injection. The source was peripheral blood, collected in a trial of Ad26.COV2.S vaccine versus placebo. The receptors here all came from a person between 18 and 65 years old who received the Ad26.COV2.S COVID-19 vaccine or a placebo.

This clone was detected only once. The genes are TRBV15 and TRBJ1-2; D is unresolved. This CDR3 is built from 12 residues. Germline loops: CDR1 LNHNV, CDR2 YYDKDF (reference sequence). V was cut by 5 bases and J by 4 bases, with 8 bases left in between. The CDR3 loop reads CATSGNSYGYTF. In DNA, the CDR3 is TGTGCCACCAGCGGCAACAGCTATGGCTACACCTTC.

This chain uses TRBV6-5 with TRBJ1-2; 7 bases line up with TRBD1. This CDR3 is built from 12 residues. Germline lookup yields CDR1 MNHEY and CDR2 SVGAGI. V was clipped by 5 bases and J by 6 bases; unmatched bases: 3. The CDR3 here is CASSRQGNGYTF. Here the CDR3 DNA reads TGTGCCAGCAGTAGACAGGGAAATGGCTACACCTTC.

The chain recombines TRBV6-5 with TRBJ1-1; D may be TRBD1 (5 bases). The length of the CDR3 is 14 residues. Germline values: CDR1 MNHEY, CDR2 SVGAGI. The V end was cut by 7 bases, the J end by 1 base, with 13 bases between. The CDR3 coding sequence is TGTGCCAGCAAGCTTCAGGGTGGGAACACTGAAGCTTTCTTT. Its translation: CASKLQGGNTEAFF.

The genes are TRBV7-3 and TRBJ2-2; tentatively, D is TRBD2 (6 bases). The V end lost 5 bases, the J end lost 4 bases, and 14 bases lay between the germline ends. This CDR3 has 15 residues. Looked up from germline, CDR1 is SGHTA and CDR2 is FQGTGA. Here the CDR3 DNA reads TGTGCCAGCAGCCCCCAGGAGGGGCGCACCGGGGAGCTGTTTTTT. Amino acids: CASSPQEGRTGELFF.

The genes are TRBV11-2 and TRBJ1-6; the match to TRBD1 covers 10 bases. This CDR3 comprises 15 residues. V trimming: 6 bases; J trimming: 8 bases; junction bases outside the gene matches: 7. Germline CDR1 and CDR2: SGHAT and FQNNGV. CDR3 loop: CASRPTGGLDSPLHF. The DNA of the CDR3 is TGTGCCAGCAGGCCGACAGGGGGCTTGGATTCACCCCTCCACTTT.

The sample holds a few counts of this clone. This sample includes further DNA sequences coding for the same CDR3. The V gene is TRBV3-1 (or the pseudogene TRBV3-2), the J gene TRBJ2-7, with D hard to call. Germline lookup yields CDR1 LGHDT and CDR2 YNNKEL (reference sequence). V lost 1 base to trimming and J lost 4 bases, with 2 bases between them. This CDR3 has 11 amino acids. The CDR3 loop is CASSQGYEQYF. The CDR3 DNA sequence: TGTGCCAGCAGCCAAGGGTACGAGCAGTACTTC.

V and J are TRBV6-5 and TRBJ2-7; maybe TRBD1 (5 bases). The germline V gene encodes CDR1 MNHEY and CDR2 SVGAGI. V was pared by 0 bases and J by 3 bases, with 15 bases between. This CDR3 region has 16 residues. CDR3 sequence reads: CASSYSPDTKVYEQYF. CDR3 DNA sequence: TGTGCCAGCAGTTACTCTCCGGACACCAAAGTCTACGAGCAGTACTTC.

The rearrangement joins TRBV4-1 to TRBJ1-1; D is perhaps TRBD1 (6 bases). This CDR3 has 15 amino acids. Per germline, CDR1 MGHRA and CDR2 YSYEKL. V was cut by 1 base and J by 4 bases, with 13 bases left in between. CDR3 nucleotides: TGCGCCAGCAGCCAAGCAGGGGTGGGGGGCACTGAAGCTTTCTTT. The encoded protein is CASSQAGVGGTEAFF.

The chain carries TRBV5-1 and TRBJ2-7; 8 bases are a match to TRBD1. The trim removed 7 bases at V and 5 bases at J, leaving 8 bases unmatched. The CDR3 consists of 13 residues. Germline lookup yields CDR1 SGHRS and CDR2 YFSETQ. The CDR3 region has the DNA TGCGCCAGCCGGCGGACAGGGATCGACGAGCAGTACTTC. Translated: CASRRTGIDEQYF.

The V call is TRBV5-8, the J call TRBJ1-2; TRBD1 aligns across 8 bases. The CDR3 has 14 residues. The V gene's germline CDR1 is SGHTS and CDR2 YDEGEE. J was trimmed by 2 bases and V by 5 bases; bases with no gene match: 5. CDR3: CASRRQGTNYGYTF. CDR3 in DNA: TGTGCCAGCAGGAGACAGGGGACCAACTATGGCTACACCTTC. Looking up the rest from reference TRBV5-8 and TRBJ1-2 gives the full variable domain: EAGVTQSPTHLIKTRGQQATLRCSPISGHTSVYWYQQALGLGLQFLLWYDEGEERNRGNFPPRFSGRQFPNYSSELNVNALELEDSALYLCASRRQGTNYGYTFGSGTRLTVV.

The V gene is TRBV11-1, the J gene TRBJ2-3; no clear D. The CDR3 loop spans 14 amino acids. CDR1 is SGHAT, CDR2 FQDESV, per germline (reference sequence). Trimming pared 1 base from V and 1 base from J, leaving 6 bases between. CDR3 loop: CASSLEAGTDTQYF. The CDR3 region has the DNA TGTGCCAGCAGCTTAGAGGCCGGCACAGATACGCAGTATTTT. Filled out from reference TRBV11-1 and TRBJ2-3, the complete variable domain reads EAEVAQSPRYKITEKSQAVAFWCDPISGHATLYWYRQILGQGPELLVQFQDESVVDDSQLPKDRFSAERLKGVDSTLKIQPAELGDSAMYLCASSLEAGTDTQYFGPGTRLTVL.

This clone was seen only a few times. The V gene is TRBV2, the J gene TRBJ2-2, with D uncertain. The CDR3 sequence is 15 residues long. The germline V and J ends were trimmed by 5 bases and 0 bases, with 10 bases remaining between them. The germline gives CDR1 SNHLY, CDR2 FYNNEI. The CDR3 nucleotides read TGTGCCAGCAGTAGAATTGCCTCGAACACCGGGGAGCTGTTTTTT. Residues: CASSRIASNTGELFF.

This chain links TRBV15 with TRBJ1-4; 9 positions agree with TRBD1. V lost 4 bases, J lost 7 bases, and 4 bases stayed unmatched. Germline assignment: CDR1 LNHNV and CDR2 YYDKDF (reference sequence). The CDR3 length is 14 residues. The CDR3: CATSTGQGIEKLFF. The CDR3 coding sequence is TGTGCCACCAGCACCGGACAGGGGATTGAAAAACTGTTTTTT.

This clone was seen once. This chain joins TRBV19 and TRBJ1-2, with a weak D call TRBD1 (6 bases). The germline V gene encodes CDR1 LNHDA and CDR2 SQIVND (reference sequence). The CDR3 has 17 amino acids. Trimming took off 7 bases at V and 0 bases at J, with 21 bases between the two ends. The CDR3 bases are TGTGCCAGTATTCCGACGGACAGAAACCCAGCTAACTATGGCTACACCTTC. Protein: CASIPTDRNPANYGYTF.

This chain links TRBV29-1 with TRBJ2-5; a possible D gene is TRBD2 (6 bases). The CDR3 extends over 12 amino acids. Germline V gives CDR1 SQVTM, CDR2 ANQGSEA. Trimming pared 5 bases from V and 5 bases from J, leaving 12 bases between. The CDR3 loop reads CSVRAGLETQYF. The CDR3 DNA reads as TGCAGCGTTAGGGCGGGGCTTGAGACCCAGTACTTC.

This sequence joins TRBV7-2 and TRBJ2-1; maybe TRBD2 (6 bases). Germline V gene lookup returns CDR1 SGHTA and CDR2 FQGNSA. This CDR3 is built from 12 residues. V dropped 5 bases and J dropped 9 bases, with 11 bases sitting between them. CDR3 region: CASSIGGGEQFF. Written as DNA, the CDR3 is TGTGCCAGCAGCATCGGGGGAGGTGAGCAGTTCTTC.

The V gene is TRBV7-9, the J gene TRBJ1-1; 10 positions agree with TRBD1. The germline V gene encodes CDR1 SEHNR and CDR2 FQNEAQ (reference sequence). J lost 0 bases, V lost 0 bases, and 4 bases had no gene match. CDR3 size: 17 residues. This chain's CDR3 is CASSLAGTGEMNTEAFF. The DNA for the CDR3 is TGTGCCAGCAGCTTAGCAGGGACAGGGGAAATGAACACTGAAGCTTTCTTT.

This chain uses TRBV3-1 (or the pseudogene TRBV3-2) with TRBJ1-1, with 7 bases fitting TRBD1. Per the germline V gene, CDR1 is LGHDT and CDR2 is YNNKEL (reference sequence). V gave up 8 bases and J gave up 2 bases; unmatched junction bases: 8. The CDR3 is 14 residues long. CDR3 region: CASALGQANTEAFF. The CDR3 bases are TGTGCCAGCGCCCTCGGACAGGCTAACACTGAAGCTTTCTTT.

The V and J genes are TRBV7-2 and TRBJ2-3, with 13 nucleotides matching TRBD2. The length of the CDR3 is 15 residues. Germline lookup yields CDR1 SGHTA and CDR2 FQGNSA. V lost 6 bases and J lost 4; bases outside the gene matches: 4. The CDR3 DNA sequence: TGTGCCAGCAGGGTGACTAGCGGGGGGTCAGATACGCAGTATTTT. Protein product: CASRVTSGGSDTQYF.

This clone was counted between two and nine times. The V gene is TRBV7-9, the J gene TRBJ2-5; TRBD2 aligns across 9 bases. Unmatched junction bases numbered 8, after V lost 8 bases and J lost 1 base. This CDR3 is built from 15 residues. Germline values: CDR1 SEHNR, CDR2 FQNEAQ (reference sequence). The CDR3 DNA follows: TGTGCCAGCCTACTAGCGGGTGATTTCCAAGAGACCCAGTACTTC. It is translated as CASLLAGDFQETQYF.